This TCR beta chain was observed in a study of OX40 agonist ivuxolimab in advanced cancers. Study-level background: Participants averaged around 60 years of age (range about 23 to 90) and were approximately 81% male.

V was pared by 3 bases and J by 8 bases, with 5 bases of the junction left unmatched. The germline CDR1 and CDR2 sequences are LNHNV and YYDKDF (reference sequence). The CDR3 is 14 residues long. Measured with immunoSEQ multiplex PCR; TCRdb has only the in-frame clones, and not every one. The data hold roughly 100,000 clones, with around 90% observed a single time. Sequences were derived from CD4+ or CD8+ T cells sorted from blood, sampled in a trial of the OX40 agonist ivuxolimab. J is TRBJ1-2 and V is TRBV15; TRBD1 matches at 11 bases. The receptor was derived from an adult with an advanced solid tumor such as melanoma, head and neck, liver or kidney cancer. DNA for the CDR3: TGTGCCACCAGCAGGCGGACAGGGGGCGAAGGCTACACCTTC. Translation gives CATSRRTGGEGYTF.